This TCR beta chain comes out of a study of Ad26.COV2.S vaccination and SARS-CoV-2 variants. Study outcomes and limitations: Vaccinated individuals (as opposed to placebo recipients) had higher spike-specific TCR breadth. Recipients of either vaccine or placebo displayed similar breadth of non-spike TCRs.

As to treatment: approximately 18 received Ad26.COV2.S at low or high dose, single or two shots; about 5 received placebo; per-sample allocation not given. Material that was analyzed had been drawn on day 63 after the first vaccine or placebo injection. The CDR3 has 15 residues. V lost 1 base and J lost 3; bases outside the gene matches: 2. CDR1 and CDR2 (germline): SGHNT, YYREEE (reference sequence). In the case of this clone: The antigen is not known.

Sequenced by immunoSEQ multiplex PCR; TCRdb stores in-frame clones only, minus some. In the table there are nearly 400,000 clones, about nine tenths of which are singletons. The receptor was derived from a person between 18 and 60 years old who received the Ad26.COV2.S COVID-19 vaccine or a placebo. J is TRBJ2-2 and V is TRBV5-4, with TRBD2 matching 8 bases. Material: peripheral blood, obtained in a trial of Ad26.COV2.S vaccine versus placebo. The chain's CDR3 is CASSLFGRDTGELFF. CDR3 in DNA: TGTGCCAGCAGCTTGTTCGGGAGGGACACCGGGGAGCTGTTTTTT.